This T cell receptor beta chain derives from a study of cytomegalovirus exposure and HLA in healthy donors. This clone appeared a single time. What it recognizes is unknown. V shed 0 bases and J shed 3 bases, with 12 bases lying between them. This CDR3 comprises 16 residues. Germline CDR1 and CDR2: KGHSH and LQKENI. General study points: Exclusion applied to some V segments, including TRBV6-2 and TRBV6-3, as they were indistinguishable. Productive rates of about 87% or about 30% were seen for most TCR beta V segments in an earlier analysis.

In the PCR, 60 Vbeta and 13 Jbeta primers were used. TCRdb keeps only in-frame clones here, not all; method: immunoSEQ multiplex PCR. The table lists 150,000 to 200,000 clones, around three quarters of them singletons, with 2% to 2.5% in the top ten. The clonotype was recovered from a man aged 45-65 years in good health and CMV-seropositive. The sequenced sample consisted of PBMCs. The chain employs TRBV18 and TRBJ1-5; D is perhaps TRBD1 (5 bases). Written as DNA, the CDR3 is TGTGCCAGCTCACCACCCGGGGGGAGGGCCAATCAGCCCCAGCATTTT. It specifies CASSPPGGRANQPQHF.